These 5 T cell receptor beta chains originate from one sample sequenced in a study of blood T cell repertoires in COVID-19. Assay: immunoSEQ multiplex PCR; the TCRdb copy retains only in-frame clones and omits some. The sample holds nearly 11,000 clones, approximately 88% seen once. What was sequenced was peripheral blood. The source is a human donor in a cohort sampled during active COVID-19.

The count of this clone is one. V is TRBV12-1 and J is TRBJ2-4; the tabulated D call, TRBD2, remains unverified against the DNA. TRBV12-1 represents a pseudogene. The CDR3 runs to 13 residues. The DNA for the CDR3 is TGTGCCAGCACCAGACTAGCCAAAAACATTCAGTACTTC. This translates into CASTRLAKNIQYF.

The chain joins TRBV10-3 to TRBJ2-7; 15 bases agree with TRBD2. Per the germline V gene, CDR1 is ENHRY and CDR2 is SYGVKD. CDR3 length: 17 amino acids. V shed 4 bases, J shed 0 bases, and the junction held 4 bases outside the gene matches. CDR3 DNA: TGTGCCATCAGTGGAGGGACTAGCGGGAGGATCTCCTACGAGCAGTACTTC. Protein product: CAISGGTSGRISYEQYF.

CDR3 nucleotides: TGTGCCAGCAGTGGTAGACCCGGGACTAGCGGGAGAAGTGAGCAGTTCTTC. This sequence encodes CASSGRPGTSGRSEQFF. The rearrangement uses TRBV6-1 and TRBJ2-1; 14 bases align to TRBD2. The junction had 11 bases not matched to a gene; V was cut back by 4 bases and J by 9 bases. The CDR3 runs 17 residues. Germline CDR1 and CDR2: MNHNS and SASEGT.

J is TRBJ2-3 and V is TRBV7-2; tentatively, D is TRBD2 (6 bases). V lost 0 bases and J 5 bases, leaving 18 bases between the germline ends. The CDR3 extends over 17 amino acids. In germline, CDR1 is SGHTA, CDR2 FQGNSA. CDR3 nucleotide sequence: TGTGCCAGCAGCTTAGCGATCGGGGGAGCCCTTATAGATACGCAGTATTTT. It translates to CASSLAIGGALIDTQYF. Combining the CDR3 with reference TRBV7-2 and TRBJ2-3 gives the whole variable domain GAGVSQSPSNKVTEKGKDVELRCDPISGHTALYWYRQSLGQGLEFLIYFQGNSAPDKSGLPSDRFSAERTGGSVSTLTIQRTQQEDSAVYLCASSLAIGGALIDTQYFGPGTRLTVL.

This clone was counted only a few times. The chain links TRBV19 to TRBJ2-7; 13 nucleotides match TRBD2. CDR3 length: 17 residues. Trimming at V came to 5 bases and at J to 6 bases, leaving 13 bases not matched to a gene. CDR1 and CDR2 (germline): LNHDA, SQIVND (reference sequence). CDR3 residues: CASSYGLAGEDAAEQYF. In nucleotides, the CDR3 is TGTGCCAGTAGTTACGGACTAGCGGGAGAGGATGCGGCCGAGCAGTACTTC. Together with reference TRBV19 and TRBJ2-7, the CDR3 gives the full variable domain: DGGITQSPKYLFRKEGQNVTLSCEQNLNHDAMYWYRQDPGQGLRLIYYSQIVNDFQKGDIAEGYSVSREKKESFPLTVTSAQKNPTAFYLCASSYGLAGEDAAEQYFGPGTRLTVT.